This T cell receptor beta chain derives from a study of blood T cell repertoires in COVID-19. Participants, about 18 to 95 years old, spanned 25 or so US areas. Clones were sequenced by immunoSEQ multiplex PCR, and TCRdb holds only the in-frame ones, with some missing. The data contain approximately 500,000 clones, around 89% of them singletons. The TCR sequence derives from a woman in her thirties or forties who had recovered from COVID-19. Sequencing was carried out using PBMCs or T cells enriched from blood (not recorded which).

CDR3 DNA sequence: TGTGCCACCAGTGATTTAACCGGGACAGGATCCTACGAGCAGTACTTC. Encoded protein: CATSDLTGTGSYEQYF. This chain links TRBV24-1 with TRBJ2-7, with 8 positions matching TRBD1. Germline CDR1 reads KGHDR; CDR2 reads SFDVKD. Trimming cost V 1 base and J 1 base; bases outside gene matches: 5. This CDR3 spans 16 amino acids.